This T cell receptor (beta chain) was profiled in a study of identifying expanded T cells in peripheral blood. Whole-study findings and limits: Variance in clone template counts between roughly two-week samples significantly increased with total template count across all healthy donors. Technical replicates showed 0.9 to 1.5 changed clones; approximately 2 weeks 15 to 20; four weeks 19.

The table came from immunoSEQ multiplex PCR; TCRdb's copy has only in-frame clones and leaves some out. Found here are roughly 61,000 clones, over 85% of them singletons; the top ten hold roughly 3.5%. Germline CDR1 is MNHNY and CDR2 is SVGAGI (reference sequence). V lost 7 bases and J lost 4; bases outside the gene matches: 4. The CDR3 contains 14 residues. Regarding this clone: Its specificity is not known.

Healthy donors had no documented immune events, such as infections, while sampled. The clonotype was recovered from a person aged 18 to 75 in good health. The rearrangement joins TRBV6-6 to TRBJ2-7, with 13 bases aligning to TRBD2. The sample taken for sequencing was blood. CDR3 nucleotides: TGTGCCAGCAAAACTAGCGGGGGGGTATACGAGCAGTACTTC. Its protein product is CASKTSGGVYEQYF.